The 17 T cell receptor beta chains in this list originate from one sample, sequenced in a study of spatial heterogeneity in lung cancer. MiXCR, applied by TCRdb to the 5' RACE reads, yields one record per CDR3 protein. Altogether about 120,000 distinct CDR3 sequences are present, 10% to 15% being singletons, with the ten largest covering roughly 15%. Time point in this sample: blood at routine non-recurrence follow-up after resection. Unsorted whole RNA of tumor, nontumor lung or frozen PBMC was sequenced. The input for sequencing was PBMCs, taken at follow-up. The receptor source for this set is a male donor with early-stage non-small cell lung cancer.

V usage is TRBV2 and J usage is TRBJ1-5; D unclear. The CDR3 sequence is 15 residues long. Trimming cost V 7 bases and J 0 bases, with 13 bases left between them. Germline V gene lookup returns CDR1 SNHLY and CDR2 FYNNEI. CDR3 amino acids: CASTLSRDSNQPQHF. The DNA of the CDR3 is TGTGCCAGCACCCTATCCAGAGATAGCAATCAGCCCCAGCATTTT.

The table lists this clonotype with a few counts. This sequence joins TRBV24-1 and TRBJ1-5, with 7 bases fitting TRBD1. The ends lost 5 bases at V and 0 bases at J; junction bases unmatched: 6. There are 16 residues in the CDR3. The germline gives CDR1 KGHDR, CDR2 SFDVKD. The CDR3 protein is CATSARDSDSNQPQHF. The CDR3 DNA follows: TGTGCCACCAGTGCGAGGGACAGCGATAGCAATCAGCCCCAGCATTTT.

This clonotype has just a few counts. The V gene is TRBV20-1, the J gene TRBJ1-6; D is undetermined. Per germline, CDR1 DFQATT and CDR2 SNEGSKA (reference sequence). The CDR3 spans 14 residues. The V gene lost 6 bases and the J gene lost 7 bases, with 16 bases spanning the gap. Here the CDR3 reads CSAGVLQANSPLHF. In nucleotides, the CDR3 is TGCAGTGCCGGTGTCTTGCAGGCGAATTCACCCCTCCACTTT.

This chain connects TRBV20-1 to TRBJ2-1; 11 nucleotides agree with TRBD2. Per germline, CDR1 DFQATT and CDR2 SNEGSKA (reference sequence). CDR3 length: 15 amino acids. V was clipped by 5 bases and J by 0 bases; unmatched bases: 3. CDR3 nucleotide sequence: TGCAGTGCTGGGGGGACTAGCGGCTCCTACAATGAGCAGTTCTTC. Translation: CSAGGTSGSYNEQFF.

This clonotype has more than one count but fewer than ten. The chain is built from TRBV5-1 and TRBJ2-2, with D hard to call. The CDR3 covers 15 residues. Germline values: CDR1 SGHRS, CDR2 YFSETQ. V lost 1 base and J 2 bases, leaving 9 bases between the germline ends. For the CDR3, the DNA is TGCGCCAGCAGCTTGCCAGCGAGAAACACCGGGGAGCTGTTTTTT. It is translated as CASSLPARNTGELFF.

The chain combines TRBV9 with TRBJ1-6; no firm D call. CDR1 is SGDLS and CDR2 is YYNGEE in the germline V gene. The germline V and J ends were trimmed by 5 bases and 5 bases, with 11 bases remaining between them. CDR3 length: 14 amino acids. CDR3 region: CASRESGDNSPLHF. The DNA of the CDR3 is TGTGCCAGCAGGGAGAGTGGGGATAATTCACCCCTCCACTTT. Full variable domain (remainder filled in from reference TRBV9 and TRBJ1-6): DSGVTQTPKHLITATGQRVTLRCSPRSGDLSVYWYQQSLDQGLQFLIQYYNGEERAKGNILERFSAQQFPDLHSELNLSSLELGDSALYFCASRESGDNSPLHFGNGTRLTVT.

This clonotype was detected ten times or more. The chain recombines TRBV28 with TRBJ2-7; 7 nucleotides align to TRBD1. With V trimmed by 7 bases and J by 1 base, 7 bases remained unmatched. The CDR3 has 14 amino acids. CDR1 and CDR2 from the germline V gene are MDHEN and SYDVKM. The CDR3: CASKTGALSYEQYF. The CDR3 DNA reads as TGTGCCAGCAAAACAGGGGCCCTATCCTACGAGCAGTACTTC.

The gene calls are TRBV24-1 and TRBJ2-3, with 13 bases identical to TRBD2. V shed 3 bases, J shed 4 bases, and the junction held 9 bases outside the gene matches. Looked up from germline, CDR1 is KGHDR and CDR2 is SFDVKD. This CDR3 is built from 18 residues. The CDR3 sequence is CATSDPGLAGRTSDTQYF. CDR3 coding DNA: TGTGCCACCAGTGATCCGGGACTAGCGGGGCGTACATCAGATACGCAGTATTTT.

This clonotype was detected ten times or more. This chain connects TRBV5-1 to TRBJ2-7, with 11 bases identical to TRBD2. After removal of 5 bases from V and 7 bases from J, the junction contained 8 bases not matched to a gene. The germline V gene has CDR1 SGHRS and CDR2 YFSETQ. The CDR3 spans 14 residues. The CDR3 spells CASRWGLAASEQYF. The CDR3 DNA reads TGCGCCAGCAGATGGGGACTAGCGGCTTCTGAGCAGTACTTC. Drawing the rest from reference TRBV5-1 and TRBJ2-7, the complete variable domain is KAGVTQTPRYLIKTRGQQVTLSCSPISGHRSVSWYQQTPGQGLQFLFEYFSETQRNKGNFPGRFSGRQFSNSRSEMNVSTLELGDSALYLCASRWGLAASEQYFGPGTRLTVT.

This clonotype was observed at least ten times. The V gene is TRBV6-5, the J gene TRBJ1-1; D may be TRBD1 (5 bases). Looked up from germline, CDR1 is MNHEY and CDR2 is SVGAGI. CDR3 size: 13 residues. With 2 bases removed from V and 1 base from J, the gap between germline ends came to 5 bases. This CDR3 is CASSYRGNTEAFF. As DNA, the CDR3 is TGTGCCAGCAGTTACAGGGGGAACACTGAAGCTTTCTTT.

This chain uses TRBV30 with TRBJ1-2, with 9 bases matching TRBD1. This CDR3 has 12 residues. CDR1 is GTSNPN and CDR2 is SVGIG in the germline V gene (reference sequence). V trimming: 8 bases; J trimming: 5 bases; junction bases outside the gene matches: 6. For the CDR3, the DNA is TGTGCCCTTGGGGGGACAGGGTATGGCTACACCTTC. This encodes CALGGTGYGYTF.

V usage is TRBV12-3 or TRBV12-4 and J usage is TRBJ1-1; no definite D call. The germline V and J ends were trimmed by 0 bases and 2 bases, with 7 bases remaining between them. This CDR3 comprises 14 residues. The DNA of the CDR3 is TGTGCCAGCAGTTTAGCGGGGTTTAACACTGAAGCTTTCTTT. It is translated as CASSLAGFNTEAFF.

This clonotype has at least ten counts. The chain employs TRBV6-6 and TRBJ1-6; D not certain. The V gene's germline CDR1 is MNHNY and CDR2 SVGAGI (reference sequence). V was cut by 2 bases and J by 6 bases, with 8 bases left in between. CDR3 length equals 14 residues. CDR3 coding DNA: TGTGCCAGCAGTTACCCGGAGGGTAATTCACCCCTCCACTTT. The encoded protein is CASSYPEGNSPLHF.

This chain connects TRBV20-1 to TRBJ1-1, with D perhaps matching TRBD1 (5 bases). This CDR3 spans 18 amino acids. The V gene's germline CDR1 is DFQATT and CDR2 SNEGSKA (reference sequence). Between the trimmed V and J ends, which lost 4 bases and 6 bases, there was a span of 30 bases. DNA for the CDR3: TGCAGTGCTATGGGACCCCAGGCACTAATTCATCTTAGGGCTGAAGCTTTCTTT. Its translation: CSAMGPQALIHLRAEAFF.

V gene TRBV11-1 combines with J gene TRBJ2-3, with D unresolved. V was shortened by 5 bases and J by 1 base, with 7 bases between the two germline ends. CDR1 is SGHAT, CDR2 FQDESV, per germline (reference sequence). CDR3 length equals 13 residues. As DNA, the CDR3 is TGTGCCAGCAGCCCCCACCGCACAGATACGCAGTATTTT. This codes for CASSPHRTDTQYF.

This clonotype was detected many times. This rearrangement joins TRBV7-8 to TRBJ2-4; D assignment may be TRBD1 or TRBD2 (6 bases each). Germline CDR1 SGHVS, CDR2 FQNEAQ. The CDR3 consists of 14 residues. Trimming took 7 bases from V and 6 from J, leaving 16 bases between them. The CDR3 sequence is CASTVRGAGNIQYF. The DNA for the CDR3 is TGTGCCAGCACCGTTAGGGGGGCCGGAAACATTCAGTACTTC. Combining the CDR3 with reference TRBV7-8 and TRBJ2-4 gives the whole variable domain GAGVSQSPRYKVAKRGQDVALRCDPISGHVSLFWYQQALGQGPEFLTYFQNEAQLDKSGLPSDRFFAERPEGSVSTLKIQRTQQEDSAVYLCASTVRGAGNIQYFGAGTRLSVL.

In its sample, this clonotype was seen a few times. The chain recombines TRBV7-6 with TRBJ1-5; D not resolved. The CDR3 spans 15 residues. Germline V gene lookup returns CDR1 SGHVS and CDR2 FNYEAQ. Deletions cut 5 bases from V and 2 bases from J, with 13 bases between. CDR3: CASSREWGGNQPQHF. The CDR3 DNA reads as TGTGCCAGCAGCCGGGAGTGGGGAGGCAATCAGCCCCAGCATTTT. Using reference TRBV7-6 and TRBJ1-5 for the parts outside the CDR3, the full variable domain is GAGVSQSPRYKVTKRGQDVALRCDPISGHVSLYWYRQALGQGPEFLTYFNYEAQQDKSGLPNDRFSAERPEGSISTLTIQRTEQRDSAMYRCASSREWGGNQPQHFGDGTRLSIL.